The next 11 T cell receptor beta chains were all read from a single sample in a study of shared clonotypes between healthy human individuals. Sequenced by immunoSEQ multiplex PCR; TCRdb stores in-frame clones only, minus some. Found here are about 2.4 million clones, roughly nine tenths of them singletons; the top ten hold 0.14%. What was sequenced was naive CD4+ T cells sorted from blood. Sample subset: CD45RA+ positively selected. The receptor set was obtained from a man aged 18 to 29 in good health.

This chain links TRBV6-6 with TRBJ1-1, with D possibly TRBD1 on 5 matching bases. The germline gives CDR1 MNHNY, CDR2 SVGAGI (reference sequence). CDR3 size: 12 residues. Trimming pared 2 bases from V and 6 bases from J, leaving 7 bases between. The CDR3 sequence: CASSYGGAEAFF. The CDR3 nucleotides are TGTGCCAGCAGTTACGGGGGGGCTGAAGCTTTCTTT.

Details on this clone: Other DNA sequences in the sample encode the same CDR3. CDR3 bases: TGCGCCAGCAGCTTGGGAGGGGGGGCAGAGACCCAGTACTTC. This sequence encodes CASSLGGGAETQYF. V usage is TRBV5-1 and J usage is TRBJ2-5, with a weak D call TRBD2 (7 bases). V was cut by 0 bases and J by 4 bases, with 10 bases left in between. Germline loops: CDR1 SGHRS, CDR2 YFSETQ. This CDR3 comprises 14 residues. Based on the CDR3 plus reference TRBV5-1 and TRBJ2-5, the full variable domain is KAGVTQTPRYLIKTRGQQVTLSCSPISGHRSVSWYQQTPGQGLQFLFEYFSETQRNKGNFPGRFSGRQFSNSRSEMNVSTLELGDSALYLCASSLGGGAETQYFGPGTRLLVL.

The genes are TRBV19 and TRBJ1-1; D remains unclear. Trimming removed 4 bases from V and 3 bases from J, with 15 bases in between. The germline gives CDR1 LNHDA, CDR2 SQIVND (reference sequence). The CDR3 consists of 15 residues. CDR3 sequence: CASSRAGGQHTEAFF. The CDR3 DNA follows: TGTGCCAGTAGTAGAGCCGGAGGCCAACACACTGAAGCTTTCTTT.

The V and J genes are TRBV10-3 and TRBJ2-1, with D possibly being TRBD1 or TRBD2 (6 bases each). This CDR3 is 17 amino acids long. Germline V gene sequence: CDR1 ENHRY, CDR2 SYGVKD. Trimming stripped 6 bases from V and 0 bases from J, with 18 bases between. This chain's CDR3 is CAIRGGIAESSYNEQFF. Here the CDR3 DNA reads TGTGCCATCAGGGGGGGCATAGCGGAAAGCTCCTACAATGAGCAGTTCTTC.

The chain links TRBV5-8 to TRBJ1-5, with a weak D call TRBD1 (6 bases). V lost 5 bases and J 2 bases, leaving 14 bases between the germline ends. The CDR3 runs 15 residues. Germline loops: CDR1 SGHTS, CDR2 YDEGEE. The CDR3 nucleotides are TGTGCCAGCAGTTTACAGGGTATAGGCAATCAGCCCCAGCATTTT. This codes for CASSLQGIGNQPQHF.

V and J are TRBV6-6 and TRBJ2-7; 8 bases are a match to TRBD1. With V trimmed by 0 bases and J by 3 bases, 4 bases remained unmatched. The CDR3 is made up of 15 amino acids. The V gene's germline CDR1 is MNHNY and CDR2 SVGAGI (reference sequence). The CDR3 DNA follows: TGTGCCAGCAGTTACTCGTCGACAGGGGACTACGAGCAGTACTTC. It specifies CASSYSSTGDYEQYF.

This clone has only one observation. This rearrangement joins TRBV18 to TRBJ1-5; the match to TRBD1 covers 7 bases. Germline values: CDR1 KGHSH, CDR2 LQKENI. The V and J ends lost 4 bases and 6 bases, in that order; junction bases with no gene match: 3. This CDR3 contains 13 residues. The CDR3 bases are TGTGCCAGCTCACAGGGGGCAAGTCAGCCCCAGCATTTT. It is translated as CASSQGASQPQHF.

This clone is a singleton in its sample. This rearrangement joins TRBV6-1 to TRBJ1-5; D may be TRBD1 (5 bases). The V gene lost 4 bases and the J gene lost 2 bases, with 15 bases spanning the gap. Germline CDR1 MNHNS, CDR2 SASEGT. The CDR3 has 16 residues. CDR3 DNA sequence: TGTGCCAGCAGTGGCCCCCAGGGATTTGGCAATCAGCCCCAGCATTTT. Protein sequence: CASSGPQGFGNQPQHF.

V and J are TRBV10-2 and TRBJ1-5; D gene unclear. Trimming stripped 8 bases from V and 9 bases from J, with 14 bases between. Germline values: CDR1 WSHSY, CDR2 SAAADI. The CDR3 extends over 12 amino acids. The CDR3 coding sequence is TGCGCCAGCGCGCCAGCCTTCCGGCCCCAGCATTTT. Translated: CASAPAFRPQHF.

The rearrangement uses TRBV5-6 and TRBJ1-3; D is uncertain. V gave up 4 bases and J gave up 0 bases, with 11 bases separating them. The CDR3 is 15 amino acids. CDR1 and CDR2 (germline): SGHDT, YYEEEE. CDR3 bases: TGTGCCAGCAGCCTGGACCGGAGCTCTGGAAACACCATATATTTT. This translates into CASSLDRSSGNTIYF.

The V and J genes are TRBV2 and TRBJ2-3; D call uncertain. V lost 5 bases to trimming and J lost 5 bases, with 11 bases between them. Germline values: CDR1 SNHLY, CDR2 FYNNEI. The CDR3 loop spans 13 amino acids. The CDR3 protein is CASSTLTVDTQYF. The CDR3 DNA reads as TGTGCCAGCAGTACACTAACAGTAGATACGCAGTATTTT. The whole variable domain, filled in from reference TRBV2 and TRBJ2-3, reads EPEVTQTPSHQVTQMGQEVILRCVPISNHLYFYWYRQILGQKVEFLVSFYNNEISEKSEIFDDQFSVERPDGSNFTLKIRSTKLEDSAMYFCASSTLTVDTQYFGPGTRLTVL.